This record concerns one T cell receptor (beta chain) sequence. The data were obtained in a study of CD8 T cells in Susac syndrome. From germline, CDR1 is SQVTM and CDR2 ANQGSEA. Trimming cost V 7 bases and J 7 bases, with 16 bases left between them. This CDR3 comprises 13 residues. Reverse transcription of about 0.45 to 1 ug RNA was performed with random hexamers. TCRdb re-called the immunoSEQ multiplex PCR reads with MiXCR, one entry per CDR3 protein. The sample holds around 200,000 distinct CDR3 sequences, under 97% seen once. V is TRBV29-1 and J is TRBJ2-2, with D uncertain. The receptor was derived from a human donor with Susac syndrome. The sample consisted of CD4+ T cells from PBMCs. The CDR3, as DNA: TGCAGCGCACGATGGCCACGCAACGGGGAGCTGTTTTTT. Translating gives CSARWPRNGELFF.